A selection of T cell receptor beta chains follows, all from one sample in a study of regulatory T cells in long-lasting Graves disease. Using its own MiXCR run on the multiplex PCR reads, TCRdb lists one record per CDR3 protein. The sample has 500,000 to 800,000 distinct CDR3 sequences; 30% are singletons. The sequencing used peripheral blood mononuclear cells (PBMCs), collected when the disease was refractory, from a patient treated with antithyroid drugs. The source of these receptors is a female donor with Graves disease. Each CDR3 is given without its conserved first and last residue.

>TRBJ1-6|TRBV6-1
ASSSPRDNSPLH
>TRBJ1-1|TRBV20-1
SAKQGNTEAF
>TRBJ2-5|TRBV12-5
ASGLVPQGGVETQY
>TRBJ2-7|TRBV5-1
ASSNIPYEQY
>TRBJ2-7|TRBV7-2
ASSFTGGYEQY
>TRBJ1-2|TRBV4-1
ASSQDFLEGLYGYT
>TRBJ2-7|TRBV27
ASSYRQSYGQY
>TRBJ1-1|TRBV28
ASSPVGSMNTEAF
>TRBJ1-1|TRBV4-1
ASSQVGIGTEAF
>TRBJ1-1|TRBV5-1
ASSSLTDTEAF
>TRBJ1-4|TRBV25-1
ASSQGLTNEKLF
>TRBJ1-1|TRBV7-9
ASSLSAGQATEAF
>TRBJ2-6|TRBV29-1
SVEAASAGANVLT
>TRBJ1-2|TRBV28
ASRAGGAYGYT
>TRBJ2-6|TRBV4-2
ASTPPDENDRAAGANVLT
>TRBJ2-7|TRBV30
AWSVRDRGIYEQY
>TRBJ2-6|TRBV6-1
ASSTPLEVGANVLT
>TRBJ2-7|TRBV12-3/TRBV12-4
ASSLGGYERY
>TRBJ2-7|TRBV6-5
ASSYSGRLGYEQY
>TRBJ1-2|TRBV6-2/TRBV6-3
ASSRSNRASAWGYT
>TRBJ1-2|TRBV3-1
ASSHPSRGDYGYT
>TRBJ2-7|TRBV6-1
ASSPLPGQGAGKQY
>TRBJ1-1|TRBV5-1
ASSPREGGIEAF
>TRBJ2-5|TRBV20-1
SASSGQGAGETQY
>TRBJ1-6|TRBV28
ASSFIRTSPLH
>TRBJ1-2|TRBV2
ASSEALGAVNYGYT
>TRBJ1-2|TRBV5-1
ASSERHYGYT
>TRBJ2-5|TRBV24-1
ATSDNPGRGGQETQY
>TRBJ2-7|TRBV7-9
ASSSQAYEQY
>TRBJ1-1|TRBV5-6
ASSLPRQLNTEAF
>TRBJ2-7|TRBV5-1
ASSSGRGTID
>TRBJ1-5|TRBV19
ASSKGTGRSNQPQH
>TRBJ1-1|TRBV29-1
SVATGGASEAF
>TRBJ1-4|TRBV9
ASSPSGWGAAEKLF
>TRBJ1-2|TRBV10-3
AIAGVGGYT
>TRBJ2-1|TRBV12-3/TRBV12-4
ASSLWSRSYNEQF
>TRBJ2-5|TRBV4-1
ASSQESAGRGIETQY
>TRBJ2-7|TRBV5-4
ASSPRGAGGHEQY
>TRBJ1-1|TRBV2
ASTKRFLDTEAF
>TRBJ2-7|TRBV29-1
SAVAGGSDEQY
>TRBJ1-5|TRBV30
AWRGQGGSNQPQH
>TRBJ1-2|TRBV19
ASGPTGVHGYT
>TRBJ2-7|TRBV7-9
ASSKTSETAYEQY
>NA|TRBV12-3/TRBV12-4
ASSFWDGDEQF
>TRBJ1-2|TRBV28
ASSRDGGRGYT
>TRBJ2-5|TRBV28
ASSLPGHKIETQY
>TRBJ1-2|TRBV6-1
ASITTGGYGYT
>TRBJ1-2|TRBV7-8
ASSLSTFGDYGYT
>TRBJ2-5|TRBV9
ASGLSAGYQETQY
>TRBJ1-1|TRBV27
ASSLGQGRPNTEAF